Many counts were recorded for the clone carrying this T cell receptor beta chain. This sample was taken from a study of molecular identifiers for immune sequencing clone quantification. TCRdb itself ran the PCR reads through MiXCR, one entry per CDR3 protein. The sample has more than 450,000 distinct CDR3 sequences; 20% to 25% are singletons. In the sort, naive CD8 T cells were defined as CD8+CD4-CCR7+CD45RA+. V lost 3 bases, J lost 0 bases, and 21 bases lay in between. The CDR3 runs 18 residues. From germline, CDR1 is DFQATT and CDR2 SNEGSKA (reference sequence). The sequencing input was naive CD8+ T cells from blood, with Jurkat cell RNA spiked in. Subset given: FACS-sorted CD8+CD4-CCR7+CD45RA+ naive T cells. V usage is TRBV20-1 and J usage is TRBJ2-4, with a weak D call TRBD2 (5 bases). This receptor was identified in a human donor in good health. Some libraries in this study had Jurkat cell RNA spiked in. The CDR3 DNA reads TGCAGTGCTAGTCCGGGATTTATGGCGGGCCTAGCCAAAAACATTCAGTACTTC. Protein product: CSASPGFMAGLAKNIQYF.